The 18 T cell receptor beta chains reported below all come from one sample, sequenced in a study of blood T cell repertoires in COVID-19. TCRdb keeps only in-frame clones here, not all; method: immunoSEQ multiplex PCR. The sample has 180,000 or so clones, around 78% seen once; the top ten hold 2.5% to 3.5%. The sample consisted of peripheral blood. Receptors were obtained from a woman older than 75 with active or convalescent COVID-19.

This clone has a handful of counts. The chain links TRBV4-1 to TRBJ1-5; weak D call: TRBD1 (5 bases). Trimming left V 2 bases short and J 7 bases short, with 12 bases between. CDR1 is MGHRA, CDR2 YSYEKL, per germline. There are 14 residues in the CDR3. The CDR3 sequence is CASSQPGGRQPQHF. Written as DNA, the CDR3 is TGCGCCAGCAGCCAACCTGGGGGGAGGCAGCCCCAGCATTTT.

The chain recombines TRBV5-4 with TRBJ2-7, with D maybe TRBD1 (5 bases). Per germline, CDR1 SGHNT and CDR2 YYREEE (reference sequence). The germline V and J ends were trimmed by 2 bases and 1 base, with 13 bases remaining between them. There are 15 residues in the CDR3. CDR3 nucleotide sequence: TGTGCCAGCAGCTTAGGGGCAGGCCGTTCCTACGAGCAGTACTTC. Residues: CASSLGAGRSYEQYF.

This clone was detected a few times. The chain recombines TRBV5-1 with TRBJ2-3; perhaps TRBD2 as D (5 bases). The germline CDR1 and CDR2 sequences are SGHRS and YFSETQ. Between the trimmed V and J ends, which lost 4 bases and 0 bases, there was a span of 12 bases. CDR3 length: 15 amino acids. The CDR3 coding sequence is TGCGCCAGCAGCCTGCGGGCACAGAGCACAGATACGCAGTATTTT. Its translation: CASSLRAQSTDTQYF.

This chain uses TRBV28 with TRBJ2-7; 9 bases map to TRBD1. The CDR3 loop spans 14 amino acids. Germline V gene lookup returns CDR1 MDHEN and CDR2 SYDVKM. With 5 bases clipped from V and 5 bases from J, the junction kept 7 bases outside the gene matches. CDR3: CASSTNRGHHEQYF. The DNA of the CDR3 is TGTGCCAGCAGTACGAACAGGGGGCACCACGAGCAGTACTTC.

V is TRBV11-2 and J is TRBJ2-3; TRBD1 agrees at 9 bases. The CDR3 is made up of 16 amino acids. Germline CDR1 SGHAT, CDR2 FQNNGV. Trimming removed 5 bases from V and 1 base from J; junction bases left unmatched: 7. Here the CDR3 DNA reads TGTGCCAGCAGCATCCGGGACAGGGCCGGCACAGATACGCAGTATTTT. Translating gives CASSIRDRAGTDTQYF.

J is TRBJ1-2 and V is TRBV27, with a possible D match to TRBD1 (6 bases). Germline-derived CDR1 and CDR2 are MNHEY and SMNVEV (reference sequence). The CDR3 length is 17 residues. The V end was cut by 3 bases, the J end by 1 base, with 18 bases between. CDR3 nucleotides: TGTGCCAGCAGTTTTTATCAGGGAAGGGGGTTTAACTATGGCTACACCTTC. Translation: CASSFYQGRGFNYGYTF.

The chain has TRBV6-2 or TRBV6-3 and TRBJ2-1, with 11 bases fitting TRBD1. Looked up from germline, CDR1 is MNHEY and CDR2 is SVGEGT. V gave up 6 bases and J gave up 7 bases; unmatched junction bases: 8. The CDR3 consists of 15 residues. The CDR3 protein is CASSFGQGAGNEQFF. CDR3 nucleotide sequence: TGTGCCAGCAGCTTCGGACAGGGGGCGGGTAATGAGCAGTTCTTC.

This chain connects TRBV19 to TRBJ1-2; no definite D call. The germline gives CDR1 LNHDA, CDR2 SQIVND (reference sequence). The germline V and J ends were trimmed by 10 bases and 0 bases, with 15 bases remaining between them. The CDR3 runs 14 residues. CDR3 in DNA: TGTGCCACCTCGATTGGGCGGGCTAACTATGGCTACACCTTC. Encoded protein: CATSIGRANYGYTF.

The chain combines TRBV5-1 with TRBJ2-7; D gene uncertain. Trimming stripped 0 bases from V and 5 bases from J, with 18 bases between. Germline values: CDR1 SGHRS, CDR2 YFSETQ. The CDR3 totals 16 residues. In DNA form, the CDR3 reads TGCGCCAGCAGCTTGGCCGTTTCCAACTCCTTGGACGAGCAGTACTTC. Translated: CASSLAVSNSLDEQYF.

The chain uses TRBV27 and TRBJ2-6, with D unresolved. The CDR3 spans 14 residues. Germline V CDR1 and CDR2: MNHEY, SMNVEV (reference sequence). Trimming removed 7 bases at V and 1 base at J, with 8 bases between. The CDR3: CASTRLSGANVLTF. For the CDR3, the DNA is TGTGCCAGCACGAGGCTGTCTGGGGCCAACGTCCTGACTTTC. The whole variable domain, remainder taken from reference TRBV27 and TRBJ2-6, is EAQVTQNPRYLITVTGKKLTVTCSQNMNHEYMSWYRQDPGLGLRQIYYSMNVEVTDKGDVPEGYKVSRKEKRNFPLILESPSPNQTSLYFCASTRLSGANVLTFGAGSRLTVL.

The V call is TRBV28, the J call TRBJ1-4, with 10 positions matching TRBD1. J lost 0 bases, V lost 8 bases, and 3 bases had no gene match. Germline V CDR1 and CDR2: MDHEN, SYDVKM. CDR3 length: 15 amino acids. CDR3 amino acids: CASGDRGPTNEKLFF. CDR3 sequence (DNA): TGTGCCAGCGGGGACAGGGGCCCAACTAATGAAAAACTGTTTTTT.

The chain combines TRBV27 with TRBJ2-5; D is uncertain. The CDR3 loop spans 13 amino acids. V lost 4 bases and J 1 base, leaving 7 bases between the germline ends. The germline V gene has CDR1 MNHEY and CDR2 SMNVEV (reference sequence). Here the CDR3 DNA reads TGTGCCAGCAGTTCTTGGCTCCAAGAGACCCAGTACTTC. Translated, it gives CASSSWLQETQYF.

The rearrangement links TRBV2 to TRBJ2-1, with TRBD2 matching over 13 bases. V lost 6 bases and J lost 4; bases outside the gene matches: 3. Germline V gene lookup returns CDR1 SNHLY and CDR2 FYNNEI. The CDR3 sequence is 15 residues long. CDR3 in amino acids: CASRRLAGGYNEQFF. The CDR3 nucleotides are TGTGCCAGCAGACGACTAGCGGGGGGATACAATGAGCAGTTCTTC.

The rearrangement joins TRBV6-5 to TRBJ1-1, with a weak D call TRBD1 (5 bases). Germline CDR1 MNHEY, CDR2 SVGAGI. V gave up 0 bases and J gave up 3 bases, with 14 bases separating them. CDR3 length: 16 residues. In DNA, the CDR3 is TGTGCCAGCAGTTACTCAGGGGCGCCGGTGGACACTGAAGCTTTCTTT. It specifies CASSYSGAPVDTEAFF.

The chain has TRBV18 and TRBJ2-7; D perhaps matches TRBD1 (6 bases). The germline CDR1 and CDR2 sequences are KGHSH and LQKENI. The CDR3 is 14 residues long. The V end lost 3 bases, the J end lost 7 bases, and 16 bases lay between the germline ends. The CDR3: CASSPGTLYWEQYF. In DNA, the CDR3 is TGTGCCAGCTCACCCGGGACATTATATTGGGAGCAGTACTTC. Together with reference TRBV18 and TRBJ2-7, the CDR3 gives the full variable domain: NAGVMQNPRHLVRRRGQEARLRCSPMKGHSHVYWYRQLPEEGLKFMVYLQKENIIDESGMPKERFSAEFPKEGPSILRIQQVVRGDSAAYFCASSPGTLYWEQYFGPGTRLTVT.

The chain employs TRBV7-2 and TRBJ2-1, with D tentatively TRBD2 (6 bases). The CDR3 covers 13 residues. The germline gives CDR1 SGHTA, CDR2 FQGNSA. V lost 5 bases and J 6 bases, leaving 11 bases between the germline ends. The CDR3 coding sequence is TGTGCCAGCAGCCTCGTCGGGAGCAATGAGCAGTTCTTC. Protein sequence: CASSLVGSNEQFF.

The V call is TRBV6-2 or TRBV6-3, the J call TRBJ2-7, with 7 bases that match TRBD2. The length of the CDR3 is 14 residues. Germline values: CDR1 MNHEY, CDR2 SVGEGT. The V gene end was trimmed by 5 bases and the J gene end by 3 bases; junction bases not matched to a gene: 7. CDR3 sequence reads: CASSPPSGGYEQYF. DNA for the CDR3: TGTGCCAGCAGTCCGCCTAGCGGCGGCTACGAGCAGTACTTC.

This sequence joins TRBV28 and TRBJ1-1; 8 bases match TRBD1. The germline CDR1 and CDR2 sequences are MDHEN and SYDVKM. CDR3 length equals 14 residues. V dropped 5 bases and J dropped 3; count of bases not matched to a gene: 5. The CDR3 sequence is CASSIGTGYTEAFF. DNA of the CDR3: TGTGCCAGCAGTATCGGGACAGGCTACACTGAAGCTTTCTTT.